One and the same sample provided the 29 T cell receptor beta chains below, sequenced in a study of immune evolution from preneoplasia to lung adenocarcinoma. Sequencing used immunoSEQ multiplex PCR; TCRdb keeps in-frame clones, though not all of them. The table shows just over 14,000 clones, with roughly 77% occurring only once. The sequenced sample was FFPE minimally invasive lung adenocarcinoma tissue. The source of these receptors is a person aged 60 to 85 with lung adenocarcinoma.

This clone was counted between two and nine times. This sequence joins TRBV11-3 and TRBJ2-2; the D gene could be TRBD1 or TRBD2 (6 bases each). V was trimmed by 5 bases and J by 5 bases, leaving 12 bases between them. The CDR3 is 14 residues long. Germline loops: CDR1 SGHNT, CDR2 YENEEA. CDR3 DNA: TGTGCCAGCAGCGCTCGAGGGGGGACCGGGGAGCTGTTTTTT. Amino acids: CASSARGGTGELFF.

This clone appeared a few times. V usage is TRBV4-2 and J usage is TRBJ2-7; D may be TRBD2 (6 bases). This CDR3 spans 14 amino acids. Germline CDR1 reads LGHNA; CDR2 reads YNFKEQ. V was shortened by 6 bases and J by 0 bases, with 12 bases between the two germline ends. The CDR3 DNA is TGTGCCAGCAGTCCACAGCGGGCCTCCTACGAGCAGTACTTC. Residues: CASSPQRASYEQYF.

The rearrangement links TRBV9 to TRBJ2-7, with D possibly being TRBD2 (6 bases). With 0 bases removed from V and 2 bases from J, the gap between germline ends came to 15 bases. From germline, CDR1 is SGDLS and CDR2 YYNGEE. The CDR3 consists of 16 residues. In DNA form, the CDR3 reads TGTGCCAGCAGCGTAGCTGGGGCGGGACCCCCCTACGAGCAGTACTTC. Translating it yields CASSVAGAGPPYEQYF.

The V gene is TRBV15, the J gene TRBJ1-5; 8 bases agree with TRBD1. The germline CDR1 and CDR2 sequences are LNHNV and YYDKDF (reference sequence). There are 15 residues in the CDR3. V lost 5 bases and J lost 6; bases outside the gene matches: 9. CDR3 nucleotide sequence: TGTGCCACCAGCCGGAGGGGCAGGGGGCTTCAGCCCCAGCATTTT. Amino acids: CATSRRGRGLQPQHF.

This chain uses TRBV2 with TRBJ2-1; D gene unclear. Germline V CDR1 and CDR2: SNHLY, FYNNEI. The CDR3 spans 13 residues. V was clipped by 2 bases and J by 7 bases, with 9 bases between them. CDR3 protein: CASSELVRNEQFF. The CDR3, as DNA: TGTGCCAGCAGTGAATTGGTAAGGAATGAGCAGTTCTTC.

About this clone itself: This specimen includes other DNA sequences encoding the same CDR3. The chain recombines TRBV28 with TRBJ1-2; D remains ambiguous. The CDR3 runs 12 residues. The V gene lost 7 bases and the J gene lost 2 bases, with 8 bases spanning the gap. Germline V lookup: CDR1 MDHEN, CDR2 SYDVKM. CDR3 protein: CASTTANYGYTF. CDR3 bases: TGTGCCAGCACTACCGCGAACTATGGCTACACCTTC.

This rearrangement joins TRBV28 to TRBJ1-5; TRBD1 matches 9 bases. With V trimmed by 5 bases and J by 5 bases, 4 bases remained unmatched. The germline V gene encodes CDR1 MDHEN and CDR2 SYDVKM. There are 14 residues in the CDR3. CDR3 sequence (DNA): TGTGCCAGCAGTCCGGGACAGGGCGATCAGCCCCAGCATTTT. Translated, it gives CASSPGQGDQPQHF.

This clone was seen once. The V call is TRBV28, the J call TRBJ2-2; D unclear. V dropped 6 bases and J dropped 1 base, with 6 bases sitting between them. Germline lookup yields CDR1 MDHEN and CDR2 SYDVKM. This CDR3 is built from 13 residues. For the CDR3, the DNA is TGTGCCAGCAGGAACAGGAACACCGGGGAGCTGTTTTTT. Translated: CASRNRNTGELFF.

The DNA for the CDR3 is TGTGCCAGCAGTCGCACAGATACGCAGTATTTT. Translation: CASSRTDTQYF. The chain links TRBV6-6 to TRBJ2-3; D is unclear. The CDR3 covers 11 residues. Trimming cost V 5 bases and J 1 base, with 1 base left between them. CDR1 MNHNY and CDR2 SVGAGI come from the germline V gene (reference sequence).

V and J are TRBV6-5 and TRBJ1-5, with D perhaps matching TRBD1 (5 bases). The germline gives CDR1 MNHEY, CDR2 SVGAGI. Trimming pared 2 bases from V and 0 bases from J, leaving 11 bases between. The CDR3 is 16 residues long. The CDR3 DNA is TGTGCCAGCAGTTACGAGGGACCTCCTAGCAATCAGCCCCAGCATTTT. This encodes CASSYEGPPSNQPQHF.

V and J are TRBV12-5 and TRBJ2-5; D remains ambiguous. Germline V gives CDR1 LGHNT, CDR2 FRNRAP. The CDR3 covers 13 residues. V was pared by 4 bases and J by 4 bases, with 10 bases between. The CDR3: CASGSGNLETQYF. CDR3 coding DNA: TGTGCTAGTGGTTCTGGCAATCTAGAGACCCAGTACTTC.

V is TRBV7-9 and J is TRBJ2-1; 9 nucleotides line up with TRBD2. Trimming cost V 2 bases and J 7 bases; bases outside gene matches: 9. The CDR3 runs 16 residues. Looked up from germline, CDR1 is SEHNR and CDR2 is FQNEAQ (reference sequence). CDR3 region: CASSLIPGLAGNEQFF. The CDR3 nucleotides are TGTGCCAGCAGCTTAATTCCGGGACTAGCCGGGAATGAGCAGTTCTTC.

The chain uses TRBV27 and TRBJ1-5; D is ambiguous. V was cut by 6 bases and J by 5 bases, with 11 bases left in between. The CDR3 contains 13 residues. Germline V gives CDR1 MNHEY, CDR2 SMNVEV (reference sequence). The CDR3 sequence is CASRPRRDQPQHF. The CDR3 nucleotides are TGTGCCAGCAGACCCCGTAGGGATCAGCCCCAGCATTTT.

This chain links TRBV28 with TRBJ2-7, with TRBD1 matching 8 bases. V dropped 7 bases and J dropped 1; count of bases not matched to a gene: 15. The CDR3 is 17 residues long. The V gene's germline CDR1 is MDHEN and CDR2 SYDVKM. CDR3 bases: TGTGCCAGCATCAAATCCCCAGGGGGCCAAGGGTCCTACGAGCAGTACTTC. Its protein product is CASIKSPGGQGSYEQYF.

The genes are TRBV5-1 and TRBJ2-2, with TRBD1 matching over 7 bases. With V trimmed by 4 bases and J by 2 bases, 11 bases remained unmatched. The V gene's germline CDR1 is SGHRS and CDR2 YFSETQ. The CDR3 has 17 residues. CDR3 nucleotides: TGCGCCAGCAGCAGCGGACTGACAGGGCCTAACACCGGGGAGCTGTTTTTT. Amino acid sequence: CASSSGLTGPNTGELFF.

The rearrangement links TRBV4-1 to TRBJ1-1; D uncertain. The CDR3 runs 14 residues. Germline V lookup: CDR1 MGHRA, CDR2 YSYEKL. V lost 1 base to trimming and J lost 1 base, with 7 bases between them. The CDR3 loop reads CASSQAWGNTEAFF. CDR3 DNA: TGCGCCAGCAGCCAAGCGTGGGGGAACACTGAAGCTTTCTTT.

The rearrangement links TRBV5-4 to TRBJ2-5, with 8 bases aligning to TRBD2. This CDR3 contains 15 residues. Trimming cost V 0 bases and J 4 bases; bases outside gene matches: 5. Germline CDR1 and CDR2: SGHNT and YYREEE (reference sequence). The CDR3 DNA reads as TGTGCCAGCAGCTTGGGAGCGGGGGTAGTAGAGACCCAGTACTTC. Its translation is CASSLGAGVVETQYF.

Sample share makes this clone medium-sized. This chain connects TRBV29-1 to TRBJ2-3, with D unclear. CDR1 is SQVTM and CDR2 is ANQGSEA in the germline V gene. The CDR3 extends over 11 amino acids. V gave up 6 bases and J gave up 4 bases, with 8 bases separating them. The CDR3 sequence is CSVLEADTQYF. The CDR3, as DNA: TGCAGCGTCCTCGAGGCAGATACGCAGTATTTT.

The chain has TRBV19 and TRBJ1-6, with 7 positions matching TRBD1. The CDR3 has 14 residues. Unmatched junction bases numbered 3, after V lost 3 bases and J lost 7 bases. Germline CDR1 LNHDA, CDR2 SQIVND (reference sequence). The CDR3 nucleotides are TGTGCCAGTAGTATGCGACAGGGAAATTCACCCCTCCACTTT. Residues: CASSMRQGNSPLHF.

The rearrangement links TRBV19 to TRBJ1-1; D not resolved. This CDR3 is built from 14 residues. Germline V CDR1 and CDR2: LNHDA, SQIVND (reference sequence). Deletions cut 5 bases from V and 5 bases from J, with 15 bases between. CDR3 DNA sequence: TGTGCCAGTAGTTTCGGGGAAGGAGAGACTGAAGCTTTCTTT. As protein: CASSFGEGETEAFF.

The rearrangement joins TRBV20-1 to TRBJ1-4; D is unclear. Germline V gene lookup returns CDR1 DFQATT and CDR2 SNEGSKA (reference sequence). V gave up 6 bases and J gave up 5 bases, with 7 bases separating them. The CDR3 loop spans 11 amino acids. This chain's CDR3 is CSALLNEKLFF. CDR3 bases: TGCAGTGCCCTGTTAAATGAAAAACTGTTTTTT.

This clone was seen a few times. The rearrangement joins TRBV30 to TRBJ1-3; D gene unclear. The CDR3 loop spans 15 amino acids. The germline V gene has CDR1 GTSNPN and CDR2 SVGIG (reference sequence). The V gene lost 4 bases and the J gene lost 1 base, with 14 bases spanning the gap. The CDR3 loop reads CAWTSLVRSGNTIYF. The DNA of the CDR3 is TGTGCCTGGACCTCCCTTGTTAGGTCTGGAAACACCATATATTTT.

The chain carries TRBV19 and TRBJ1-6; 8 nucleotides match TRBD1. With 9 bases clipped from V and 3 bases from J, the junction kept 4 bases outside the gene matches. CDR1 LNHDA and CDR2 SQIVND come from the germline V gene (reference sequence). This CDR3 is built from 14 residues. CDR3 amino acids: CASAGTGYNSPLHF. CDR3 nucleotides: TGTGCCAGCGCCGGGACAGGCTATAATTCACCCCTCCACTTT.

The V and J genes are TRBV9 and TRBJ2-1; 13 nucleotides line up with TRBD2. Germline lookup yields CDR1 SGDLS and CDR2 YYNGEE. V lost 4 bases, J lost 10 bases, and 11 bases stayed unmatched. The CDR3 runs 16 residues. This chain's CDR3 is CASSSPGLAGREEQFF. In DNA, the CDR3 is TGTGCCAGCAGCTCCCCGGGACTAGCGGGACGAGAGGAGCAGTTCTTC.

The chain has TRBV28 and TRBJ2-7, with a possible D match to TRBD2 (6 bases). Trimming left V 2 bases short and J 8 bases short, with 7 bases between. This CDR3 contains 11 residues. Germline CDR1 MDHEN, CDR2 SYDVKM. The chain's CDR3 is CASSLGGKQYF. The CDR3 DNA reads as TGTGCCAGCAGTTTAGGGGGGAAGCAGTACTTC.

The CDR3 DNA reads as TGTGCCAGCAGGACTAGCGGGAGGGGCTACGAGCAGTACTTC. As protein: CASRTSGRGYEQYF. The J gene is TRBJ2-7, the V gene TRBV2, with 14 bases matching TRBD2. This CDR3 spans 14 amino acids. Trimming removed 6 bases from V and 3 bases from J; junction bases left unmatched: 1. Per germline, CDR1 SNHLY and CDR2 FYNNEI.

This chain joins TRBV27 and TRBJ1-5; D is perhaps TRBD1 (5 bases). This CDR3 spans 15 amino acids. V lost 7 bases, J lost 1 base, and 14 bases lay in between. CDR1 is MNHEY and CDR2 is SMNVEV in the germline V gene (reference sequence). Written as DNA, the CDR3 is TGTGCCAGCACGGCGGGGCGCGGGAGCAATCAGCCCCAGCATTTT. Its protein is CASTAGRGSNQPQHF.

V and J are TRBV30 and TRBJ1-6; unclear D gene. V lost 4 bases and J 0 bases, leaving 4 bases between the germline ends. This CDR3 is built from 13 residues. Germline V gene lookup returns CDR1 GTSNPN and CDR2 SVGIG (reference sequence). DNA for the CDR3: TGTGCCTGGATGAGCTCCTATAATTCACCCCTCCACTTT. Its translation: CAWMSSYNSPLHF.

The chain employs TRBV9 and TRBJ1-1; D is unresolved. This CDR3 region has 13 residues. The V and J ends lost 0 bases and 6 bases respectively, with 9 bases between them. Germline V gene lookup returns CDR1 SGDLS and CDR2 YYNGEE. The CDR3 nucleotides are TGTGCCAGCAGCGTAGTAGGAGTCGCTGAAGCTTTCTTT. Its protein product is CASSVVGVAEAFF.